One sample yielded the 27 T cell receptor beta chains listed below, sequenced in a study of T cell clonotyping in hematopoietic cell transplantation. Method: immunoSEQ multiplex PCR; TCRdb's copy keeps in-frame clones and lacks some. The data show about 16,000 clones, 71% seen once. The sequenced sample consisted of peripheral blood mononuclear cells. These receptors were obtained from a woman between 55 and 75 years old in good health. Some clones in this sample may be carry-over from other donors' samples.

The chain uses TRBV10-3 and TRBJ1-1; TRBD1 aligns across 11 bases. The CDR3 runs 17 residues. Germline loops: CDR1 ENHRY, CDR2 SYGVKD. After removal of 4 bases from V and 6 bases from J, the junction contained 13 bases not matched to a gene. CDR3 residues: CAISGGQGALRDPEAFF. The CDR3 DNA follows: TGTGCCATCAGTGGCGGACAGGGGGCTCTTCGGGACCCTGAAGCTTTCTTT.

The chain employs TRBV5-1 and TRBJ2-7, with 8 nucleotides matching TRBD1. The CDR3 runs to 13 residues. Germline CDR1 SGHRS, CDR2 YFSETQ. V shed 5 bases, J shed 4 bases, and the junction held 5 bases outside the gene matches. This chain's CDR3 is CASSPGGGYEQYF. CDR3 DNA: TGCGCCAGCAGTCCAGGGGGCGGGTACGAGCAGTACTTC.

This clone was detected only a few times. The chain uses TRBV20-1 and TRBJ1-1; D remains unclear. The CDR3 sequence is 11 residues long. Germline V gene lookup returns CDR1 DFQATT and CDR2 SNEGSKA (reference sequence). V lost 7 bases to trimming and J lost 1 base, with 7 bases between them. The CDR3 DNA is TGCAGTGGTAAGGGGAACACTGAAGCTTTCTTT. This gives the protein CSGKGNTEAFF.

The chain joins TRBV4-1 to TRBJ2-1; D call uncertain. The CDR3 covers 13 residues. Germline CDR1 MGHRA, CDR2 YSYEKL. V lost 1 base to trimming and J lost 14 bases, with 15 bases between them. CDR3 sequence reads: CASSQVGGLYKFF. For the CDR3, the DNA is TGCGCCAGCAGCCAAGTAGGCGGCTTATATAAGTTCTTC.

CDR3 sequence (DNA): TGTGCCAGAAAACCCGAGCTCTTCAATCAGCCCCAGCATTTT. Translation gives CARKPELFNQPQHF. This chain links TRBV25-1 with TRBJ1-5; D call uncertain. Trimming pared 9 bases from V and 3 bases from J, leaving 15 bases between. The CDR3 sequence is 14 residues long. The germline CDR1 and CDR2 sequences are MGHDK and SYGVNS. Variable domain in full (rest from reference TRBV25-1 and TRBJ1-5): EADIYQTPRYLVIGTGKKITLECSQTMGHDKMYWYQQDPGMELHLIHYSYGVNSTEKGDLSSESTVSRIRTEHFPLTLESARPSHTSQYLCARKPELFNQPQHFGDGTRLSIL.

This clone was found a few times. The V call is TRBV5-8, the J call TRBJ1-2, with 7 bases aligning to TRBD1. Germline assignment: CDR1 SGHTS and CDR2 YDEGEE. V lost 2 bases to trimming and J lost 2 bases; unmatched junction nucleotides: 6. This CDR3 comprises 15 residues. The CDR3 loop reads CASSFHSTGNYGYTF. The CDR3 DNA reads as TGTGCCAGCAGCTTCCACTCGACAGGGAACTATGGCTACACCTTC.

J is TRBJ2-5 and V is TRBV19, with a tentative D call TRBD2 (6 bases). The CDR3 is 15 amino acids. Germline CDR1 is LNHDA and CDR2 is SQIVND (reference sequence). V dropped 0 bases and J dropped 4 bases, with 12 bases sitting between them. The CDR3 coding sequence is TGTGCCAGTAGTATAGATCGGGGGAGGCGAGAGACCCAGTACTTC. This sequence encodes CASSIDRGRRETQYF. Based on the CDR3 plus reference TRBV19 and TRBJ2-5, the full variable domain is DGGITQSPKYLFRKEGQNVTLSCEQNLNHDAMYWYRQDPGQGLRLIYYSQIVNDFQKGDIAEGYSVSREKKESFPLTVTSAQKNPTAFYLCASSIDRGRRETQYFGPGTRLLVL.

This chain uses TRBV5-1 with TRBJ1-2, with no clear D. V dropped 4 bases and J dropped 7 bases, with 17 bases sitting between them. CDR3 length: 14 amino acids. The germline V gene encodes CDR1 SGHRS and CDR2 YFSETQ. The CDR3 loop reads CASSGEGVSGGYTF. The CDR3 region has the DNA TGCGCCAGCAGCGGCGAAGGCGTGAGTGGTGGCTACACCTTC.

The V gene is TRBV27, the J gene TRBJ1-5; 10 bases align to TRBD1. CDR1 is MNHEY, CDR2 SMNVEV, per germline (reference sequence). The CDR3 totals 17 residues. With V trimmed by 5 bases and J by 3 bases, 10 bases remained unmatched. CDR3 nucleotide sequence: TGTGCCAGCAGTCCCTCCGGGACAGGGGCGTTCAATCAGCCCCAGCATTTT. Translated: CASSPSGTGAFNQPQHF.

This chain links TRBV25-1 with TRBJ2-2; D uncertain. Between the trimmed V and J ends, which lost 3 bases and 0 bases, there was a span of 8 bases. Germline V gene lookup returns CDR1 MGHDK and CDR2 SYGVNS. The CDR3 consists of 15 residues. This chain's CDR3 is CASSDLTANTGELFF. The CDR3 nucleotides read TGTGCCAGCAGTGACTTAACTGCGAACACCGGGGAGCTGTTTTTT.

The chain couples TRBV6-5 to TRBJ1-2; D is unresolved. CDR1 and CDR2 from the germline V gene are MNHEY and SVGAGI. The CDR3 consists of 14 residues. V shed 6 bases and J shed 4 bases, with 15 bases lying between them. The CDR3 loop reads CASSPTDGFYGYTF. As DNA, the CDR3 is TGTGCCAGCAGCCCCACCGATGGGTTCTATGGCTACACCTTC.

This clone was seen only once. The genes are TRBV7-2 and TRBJ2-2; D gene ambiguous. This CDR3 contains 16 residues. Trimming left V 4 bases short and J 2 bases short, with 14 bases between. Germline loops: CDR1 SGHTA, CDR2 FQGNSA. The CDR3 loop is CASSSRGSFNTGELFF. For the CDR3, the DNA is TGTGCCAGCAGCTCACGAGGCTCTTTTAACACCGGGGAGCTGTTTTTT.

The gene calls are TRBV30 and TRBJ1-6; a possible D gene is TRBD1 (5 bases). This CDR3 has 12 residues. Germline assignment: CDR1 GTSNPN and CDR2 SVGIG (reference sequence). The V and J ends lost 2 bases and 9 bases respectively, with 8 bases between them. CDR3 protein: CAWSQGISPLHF. CDR3 sequence (DNA): TGTGCCTGGAGTCAGGGTATTTCACCCCTCCACTTT.

The rearrangement links TRBV30 to TRBJ2-2; the match to TRBD1 covers 9 bases. V lost 4 bases to trimming and J lost 4 bases; unmatched junction nucleotides: 4. Germline V CDR1 and CDR2: GTSNPN, SVGIG (reference sequence). CDR3 size: 14 residues. The CDR3 protein is CAWNRDRVTGELFF. CDR3 sequence (DNA): TGTGCCTGGAACCGGGACAGGGTCACCGGGGAGCTGTTTTTT.

The chain is built from TRBV5-1 and TRBJ1-1; TRBD1 aligns across 7 bases. Trimming took 3 bases from V and 2 from J; bases not matched to a gene: 4. Germline CDR1 is SGHRS and CDR2 is YFSETQ. The CDR3 is 14 residues long. The chain's CDR3 is CASSSGQPNTEAFF. In DNA, the CDR3 is TGCGCCAGCAGCTCGGGACAGCCTAACACTGAAGCTTTCTTT. Supplemented by reference TRBV5-1 and TRBJ1-1, the full variable domain reads KAGVTQTPRYLIKTRGQQVTLSCSPISGHRSVSWYQQTPGQGLQFLFEYFSETQRNKGNFPGRFSGRQFSNSRSEMNVSTLELGDSALYLCASSSGQPNTEAFFGQGTRLTVV.

This clone was detected a few times. CDR3 sequence: CASSSMGLAEKLFF. The CDR3, as DNA: TGTGCCAGCAGTTCGATGGGACTGGCGGAAAAACTGTTTTTT. This sequence joins TRBV27 and TRBJ1-4; the D gene is possibly TRBD1 (5 bases). CDR3 length: 14 amino acids. Trimming cost V 4 bases and J 8 bases, with 14 bases left between them. Germline V gene data show CDR1 as MNHEY and CDR2 as SMNVEV (reference sequence).

Only a few counts were recorded for this clone. The chain couples TRBV5-1 to TRBJ1-1; tentative D call: TRBD1 (6 bases). The germline gives CDR1 SGHRS, CDR2 YFSETQ. Deletions cut 0 bases from V and 3 bases from J, with 15 bases between. The CDR3 runs to 16 residues. Here the CDR3 reads CASSLVAGAKYTEAFF. The CDR3 DNA is TGCGCCAGCAGCTTGGTTGCGGGGGCTAAGTACACTGAAGCTTTCTTT.

The chain couples TRBV2 to TRBJ1-2; TRBD1 matches at 8 bases. Germline V gene sequence: CDR1 SNHLY, CDR2 FYNNEI. There are 14 residues in the CDR3. J gave up 7 bases and V 7 bases, and 11 bases lay outside the gene matches. CDR3 nucleotides: TGTGCCAGCACTTACCATGGACAGGGCCCTGGCTACACCTTC. Translated, it gives CASTYHGQGPGYTF.

A few counts support this clone. The chain has TRBV4-2 and TRBJ1-1; D might be TRBD1 (6 bases). Trimming took off 7 bases at V and 1 base at J, with 19 bases between the two ends. The CDR3 runs to 16 residues. CDR1 LGHNA and CDR2 YNFKEQ come from the germline V gene. CDR3 residues: CASTPRGGGQNTEAFF. Written as DNA, the CDR3 is TGTGCCAGCACCCCGAGGGGTGGGGGGCAGAACACTGAAGCTTTCTTT.

The chain carries TRBV7-8 and TRBJ1-1; TRBD1 aligns across 10 bases. The CDR3 contains 16 residues. Looked up from germline, CDR1 is SGHVS and CDR2 is FQNEAQ. The V gene end was trimmed by 5 bases and the J gene end by 1 base; junction bases not matched to a gene: 7. In nucleotides, the CDR3 is TGTGCCAGCAGCGGCAGACAGGGGGCGGAGAACACTGAAGCTTTCTTT. It specifies CASSGRQGAENTEAFF. Full variable domain (rest looked up from reference TRBV7-8 and TRBJ1-1): GAGVSQSPRYKVAKRGQDVALRCDPISGHVSLFWYQQALGQGPEFLTYFQNEAQLDKSGLPSDRFFAERPEGSVSTLKIQRTQQEDSAVYLCASSGRQGAENTEAFFGQGTRLTVV.

A few counts support this clone. The rearrangement links TRBV9 to TRBJ2-1; tentatively, D is TRBD2 (6 bases). The CDR3 has 14 amino acids. The V end was cut by 4 bases, the J end by 4 bases, with 12 bases between. Germline lookup yields CDR1 SGDLS and CDR2 YYNGEE. This CDR3 reads CASSSSGLYNEQFF. The CDR3, as DNA: TGTGCCAGCAGCTCGAGCGGGCTGTACAATGAGCAGTTCTTC.

This chain uses TRBV5-1 with TRBJ1-1, with D unclear. CDR1 is SGHRS and CDR2 is YFSETQ in the germline V gene. Trimming took 4 bases from V and 0 from J, leaving 1 base between them. The length of the CDR3 is 11 residues. CDR3 nucleotide sequence: TGCGCCAGCAGCATGAACACTGAAGCTTTCTTT. Translated: CASSMNTEAFF.

J is TRBJ2-3 and V is TRBV30; perhaps D is TRBD1 or TRBD2 (5 bases each). CDR1 is GTSNPN and CDR2 is SVGIG in the germline V gene (reference sequence). V dropped 1 base and J dropped 3 bases, with 5 bases sitting between them. This CDR3 spans 12 amino acids. CDR3 region: CAWSGGTDTQYF. The CDR3 DNA reads as TGTGCCTGGAGTGGGGGGACAGATACGCAGTATTTT. Using reference TRBV30 and TRBJ2-3 for the parts outside the CDR3, the full variable domain is SQTIHQWPATLVQPVGSPLSLECTVEGTSNPNLYWYRQAAGRGLQLLFYSVGIGQISSEVPQNLSASRPQDRQFILSSKKLLLSDSGFYLCAWSGGTDTQYFGPGTRLTVL.

The chain recombines TRBV7-3 with TRBJ2-5; D is ambiguous. Germline CDR1 reads SGHTA; CDR2 reads FQGTGA. CDR3 size: 13 residues. Trimming took 0 bases from V and 4 from J, leaving 6 bases between them. This chain's CDR3 is CASSLTLGETQYF. The CDR3 nucleotides are TGTGCCAGCAGCTTAACGCTTGGAGAGACCCAGTACTTC.

Here the CDR3 reads CASSWGPGYENEQFF. CDR3 DNA: TGTGCCAGCAGCTGGGGCCCAGGGTACGAGAATGAGCAGTTCTTC. The genes are TRBV7-2 and TRBJ2-1; D is perhaps TRBD1 (5 bases). This CDR3 has 15 residues. The germline V gene has CDR1 SGHTA and CDR2 FQGNSA. Trimming cost V 4 bases and J 7 bases, with 17 bases left between them.

The chain links TRBV4-3 to TRBJ1-1; no definite D call. V lost 0 bases and J lost 2, with 10 bases in between. The germline CDR1 and CDR2 sequences are LGHNA and YSLEER. CDR3 length equals 15 residues. CDR3: CASSQDVLGNTEAFF. CDR3 bases: TGCGCCAGCAGCCAAGACGTCTTGGGAAACACTGAAGCTTTCTTT.

This clone was recorded a few times. The rearrangement joins TRBV19 to TRBJ2-6, with D perhaps TRBD1 (5 bases). This CDR3 is built from 14 residues. Germline V gene lookup returns CDR1 LNHDA and CDR2 SQIVND (reference sequence). V lost 5 bases and J 0 bases, leaving 5 bases between the germline ends. Here the CDR3 DNA reads TGTGCCAGTAGTGACAGCTCTGGGGCCAACGTCCTGACTTTC. Its translation is CASSDSSGANVLTF. Filled out from reference TRBV19 and TRBJ2-6, the complete variable domain reads DGGITQSPKYLFRKEGQNVTLSCEQNLNHDAMYWYRQDPGQGLRLIYYSQIVNDFQKGDIAEGYSVSREKKESFPLTVTSAQKNPTAFYLCASSDSSGANVLTFGAGSRLTVL.